Each of the 19 T cell receptor beta chains below was sequenced from the same sample in a study of spatial heterogeneity in lung cancer. From the 5' RACE reads, TCRdb called clonotypes with MiXCR, one entry per CDR3 protein. Here the sample spans 6,000 to 6,500 distinct CDR3 sequences, 7.5% to 9.5% being singletons. The time point here: sample taken at primary tumor resection. The starting material was normal lung tissue next to the tumor, obtained at surgery. These receptors came from a female donor with early-stage non-small cell lung cancer.

This clonotype appeared a few times. The chain uses TRBV5-4 and TRBJ2-7; no clear D gene. The CDR3 is 16 residues long. The ends were cut back, 4 bases at V and 2 bases at J, with 19 bases in the middle. The V gene's germline CDR1 is SGHNT and CDR2 YYREEE (reference sequence). The CDR3, as DNA: TGTGCCAGCAGCGGCCCTAGTGGAATTACACCCTACGAGCAGTACTTC. Translating it yields CASSGPSGITPYEQYF.

Ten or more counts support this clonotype. The rearrangement joins TRBV5-6 to TRBJ1-3; D gene uncertain. Germline CDR1 and CDR2: SGHDT and YYEEEE. V was trimmed by 3 bases and J by 3 bases, leaving 16 bases between them. There are 16 residues in the CDR3. The CDR3 loop is CASSSFAGDRGNTIYF. CDR3 DNA sequence: TGTGCCAGCAGCTCCTTCGCTGGGGATCGTGGAAACACCATATATTTT.

This clonotype was detected many times. The chain is built from TRBV5-1 and TRBJ2-1; the match to TRBD2 covers 9 bases. Germline V CDR1 and CDR2: SGHRS, YFSETQ. The junction had 11 bases not matched to a gene; V was cut back by 3 bases and J by 10 bases. This CDR3 region has 15 residues. The CDR3 protein is CASSYPGGGAQEQFF. As DNA, the CDR3 is TGCGCCAGCAGCTACCCTGGCGGGGGGGCTCAGGAGCAGTTCTTC.

This clonotype is judged medium-sized. The gene calls are TRBV20-1 and TRBJ1-4; 7 nucleotides line up with TRBD1. Per germline, CDR1 DFQATT and CDR2 SNEGSKA (reference sequence). The V and J ends lost 2 bases and 8 bases, in that order; junction bases with no gene match: 14. This CDR3 has 16 residues. The CDR3 DNA follows: TGCAGTGCTAGACCCCAGGGGTCACAGGGGAGGGAAAAACTGTTTTTT. It translates to CSARPQGSQGREKLFF.

This clonotype was recorded at least ten times. V gene TRBV5-1 combines with J gene TRBJ1-1; D possibly corresponds to TRBD1 (5 bases). Germline CDR1 is SGHRS and CDR2 is YFSETQ. The CDR3 spans 15 residues. Trimming took off 4 bases at V and 1 base at J, with 14 bases between the two ends. For the CDR3, the DNA is TGCGCCAGCAGCATCGGAGGGGCGAGGAACACTGAAGCTTTCTTT. It yields the protein CASSIGGARNTEAFF.

This sequence joins TRBV7-9 and TRBJ2-2, with TRBD1 matching 8 bases. The CDR3 is 14 residues long. The germline CDR1 and CDR2 sequences are SEHNR and FQNEAQ (reference sequence). V gave up 9 bases and J gave up 2 bases; unmatched junction bases: 5. The CDR3 coding sequence is TGTGCCAGTCGCAGGGGGCAAAACACCGGGGAGCTGTTTTTT. Protein product: CASRRGQNTGELFF.

This clonotype has a count of ten or more. This chain connects TRBV12-3 or TRBV12-4 to TRBJ1-2, with 9 bases aligning to TRBD1. The V and J ends lost 7 bases and 3 bases, in that order; junction bases with no gene match: 9. The CDR3 consists of 15 residues. CDR3 coding DNA: TGTGCCAGCACCAAAAAGACAGGGGGGTACTATGGCTACACCTTC. Translated, it gives CASTKKTGGYYGYTF.

Relative to its sample, this clonotype is medium-sized. The CDR3, as DNA: TGTGCCAGCAGCTTAGCGGGGAGCTGGGGCACAGATACGCAGTATTTT. As protein: CASSLAGSWGTDTQYF. This chain uses TRBV7-9 with TRBJ2-3, with D perhaps TRBD2 (5 bases). The V end lost 0 bases, the J end lost 1 base, and 11 bases lay between the germline ends. CDR1 is SEHNR, CDR2 FQNEAQ, per germline (reference sequence). The CDR3 loop spans 16 amino acids.

This clonotype is deemed medium-sized (0.01 to 0.1%). The chain combines TRBV4-2 with TRBJ2-3; D gene ambiguous. V lost 0 bases and J 1 base, leaving 5 bases between the germline ends. This CDR3 has 14 amino acids. Germline V CDR1 and CDR2: LGHNA, YNFKEQ. DNA for the CDR3: TGTGCCAGCAGCCAAGATACGGGCACAGATACGCAGTATTTT. Translation: CASSQDTGTDTQYF.

Relative to its sample, this clonotype is medium-sized (0.01 to 0.1%). The CDR3 here is CASSLGDSDYSYEQYF. The CDR3 coding sequence is TGTGCCAGCAGCCTTGGGGACAGCGACTACTCCTACGAGCAGTACTTC. The V gene is TRBV6-2 or TRBV6-3, the J gene TRBJ2-7, with 7 bases aligning to TRBD1. The trim removed 6 bases at V and 0 bases at J, leaving 11 bases unmatched. The CDR3 contains 16 residues. CDR1 and CDR2 from the germline V gene are MNHEY and SVGEGT.

The chain combines TRBV4-3 with TRBJ2-2; possible D gene TRBD2, 6 bases. CDR1 is LGHNA and CDR2 is YSLEER in the germline V gene. This CDR3 is built from 14 residues. V was clipped by 3 bases and J by 6 bases, with 11 bases between them. CDR3 region: CASSQEGEAGELFF. CDR3 nucleotides: TGCGCCAGCAGCCAGGAAGGGGAGGCCGGGGAGCTGTTTTTT.

This clonotype showed up just a few times. The V call is TRBV7-6, the J call TRBJ2-7; a weak D match, TRBD1 (6 bases). The V gene lost 6 bases and the J gene lost 6 bases, with 12 bases spanning the gap. The CDR3 spans 12 residues. Germline-derived CDR1 and CDR2 are SGHVS and FNYEAQ. The CDR3 here is CASSYLRGEQYF. In DNA, the CDR3 is TGTGCCAGCAGTTATCTCAGGGGCGAGCAGTACTTC.

This clonotype rates as medium-sized. The chain uses TRBV5-4 and TRBJ2-3; a weak D match, TRBD1 (6 bases). The V gene's germline CDR1 is SGHNT and CDR2 YYREEE (reference sequence). Between the trimmed V and J ends, which lost 0 bases and 2 bases, there was a span of 10 bases. The CDR3 totals 15 residues. CDR3 sequence reads: CASSLGGPHTDTQYF. Written as DNA, the CDR3 is TGTGCCAGCAGCTTGGGGGGGCCACACACAGATACGCAGTATTTT.

V usage is TRBV7-6 and J usage is TRBJ2-2; no reliable D call. Germline CDR1 and CDR2: SGHVS and FNYEAQ. V lost 6 bases and J 4 bases, leaving 18 bases between the germline ends. This CDR3 region has 16 residues. This chain's CDR3 is CASSLKVQPVTGELFF. The CDR3 bases are TGTGCCAGCAGTTTGAAGGTACAGCCCGTCACCGGGGAGCTGTTTTTT.

This clonotype is classed as medium-sized. The gene calls are TRBV28 and TRBJ1-1; possible D gene TRBD1, 5 bases. CDR1 MDHEN and CDR2 SYDVKM come from the germline V gene. The CDR3 is made up of 12 amino acids. V was shortened by 6 bases and J by 5 bases, with 10 bases between the two germline ends. The CDR3 sequence is CASSQGVTEAFF. Here the CDR3 DNA reads TGTGCCAGCAGCCAGGGTGTAACTGAAGCTTTCTTT.

This clonotype is termed medium-sized. The chain carries TRBV6-5 and TRBJ1-1; D is possibly TRBD1 (6 bases). V was pared by 6 bases and J by 8 bases, with 25 bases between. The CDR3 runs to 16 residues. CDR1 and CDR2 from the germline V gene are MNHEY and SVGAGI. CDR3 in amino acids: CASSHRGLGPGEEAFF. CDR3 in DNA: TGTGCCAGCAGCCATCGGGGGCTTGGGCCCGGGGAGGAAGCTTTCTTT.

V and J are TRBV10-3 and TRBJ2-7; 8 nucleotides align to TRBD1. J lost 5 bases, V lost 5 bases, and 8 bases had no gene match. The CDR3 sequence is 14 residues long. Germline V CDR1 and CDR2: ENHRY, SYGVKD. The CDR3 here is CAISSLQTGDEQYF. The CDR3 coding sequence is TGTGCCATCAGTTCCCTCCAGACAGGGGACGAGCAGTACTTC.

This clonotype was counted ten times or more. This rearrangement joins TRBV7-2 to TRBJ2-3; TRBD1 aligns across 11 bases. V was clipped by 5 bases and J by 3 bases; unmatched bases: 4. This CDR3 has 15 amino acids. Germline V gives CDR1 SGHTA, CDR2 FQGNSA. The CDR3 loop reads CASSQGQGATDTQYF. In DNA form, the CDR3 reads TGTGCCAGCAGCCAAGGACAGGGGGCGACAGATACGCAGTATTTT.

This clonotype was observed a few times. The V and J genes are TRBV7-7 and TRBJ2-5; D is perhaps TRBD2 (5 bases). The V end was cut by 3 bases, the J end by 1 base, with 12 bases between. The CDR3 totals 15 residues. Germline V gene lookup returns CDR1 SSHAT and CDR2 FNYEAQ (reference sequence). CDR3 coding DNA: TGTGCCAGCAGCTTCTCCGGGGAGCCCCAAGAGACCCAGTACTTC. It codes for CASSFSGEPQETQYF. The variable domain in full, completed from reference TRBV7-7 and TRBJ2-5, reads GAGVSQSPRYKVTKRGQDVTLRCDPISSHATLYWYQQALGQGPEFLTYFNYEAQPDKSGLPSDRFSAERPEGSISTLTIQRTEQRDSAMYRCASSFSGEPQETQYFGPGTRLLVL.